A single sample gave rise to the 19 T cell receptor beta chains below, sequenced in a study of cytomegalovirus exposure and HLA in healthy donors. Primers for the PCR totalled 60 Vbeta and 13 Jbeta. Profiling relied on immunoSEQ multiplex PCR, and the TCRdb table lists in-frame clones only, not all of them. Of roughly 120,000 clones listed, about 80% are singletons. Sequenced input: PBMCs. These receptor sequences come from a man in his fifties or sixties in good health and CMV-seropositive.

This chain uses TRBV29-1 with TRBJ1-4; 9 bases align to TRBD1. The V gene end was trimmed by 8 bases and the J gene end by 7 bases; junction bases not matched to a gene: 11. CDR3 size: 14 residues. The germline gives CDR1 SQVTM, CDR2 ANQGSEA. The CDR3 protein is CSYLTGGASEKLFF. The CDR3 DNA is TGCAGCTATCTAACAGGGGGCGCGAGTGAAAAACTGTTTTTT.

This clone was recorded only once. V usage is TRBV6-6 and J usage is TRBJ1-6, with D tentatively TRBD1 (5 bases). V was pared by 0 bases and J by 10 bases, with 16 bases between. This CDR3 spans 16 amino acids. Germline assignment: CDR1 MNHNY and CDR2 SVGAGI (reference sequence). CDR3 sequence (DNA): TGTGCCAGCAGTTACTCAGCGGGGCGAAGGCAATCACCCCTCCACTTT. Its translation is CASSYSAGRRQSPLHF.

The chain carries TRBV10-1 and TRBJ2-3; D gene uncertain. The CDR3 is made up of 12 amino acids. V gave up 1 base and J gave up 9 bases, with 8 bases separating them. Germline CDR1 reads WNHNN; CDR2 reads SYGVQD (reference sequence). The CDR3 nucleotides read TGCGCCAGCAGTGAGTACCCTGAGACGCAGTATTTT. Translation gives CASSEYPETQYF.

This chain joins TRBV5-1 and TRBJ2-4; 8 bases line up with TRBD2. Trimming cost V 4 bases and J 3 bases; bases outside gene matches: 9. There are 16 residues in the CDR3. The germline gives CDR1 SGHRS, CDR2 YFSETQ. The CDR3 DNA follows: TGCGCCAGCAGCCTCCCTGGGGGACTAGGCAAAAACATTCAGTACTTC. Amino acids: CASSLPGGLGKNIQYF.

The table lists this clone with a few counts. Other DNA sequences in this sample translate to the same CDR3. The chain joins TRBV30 to TRBJ1-1, with 8 bases matching TRBD1. The CDR3 spans 15 residues. V lost 0 bases and J lost 0; bases outside the gene matches: 3. Germline V lookup: CDR1 GTSNPN, CDR2 SVGIG (reference sequence). In DNA form, the CDR3 reads TGTGCCTGGAGTGTAGGGACAGGTTTGAACACTGAAGCTTTCTTT. Translation gives CAWSVGTGLNTEAFF.

The chain couples TRBV7-9 to TRBJ1-2, with a possible D match to TRBD1 (6 bases). V was shortened by 5 bases and J by 3 bases, with 22 bases between the two germline ends. CDR3 length: 17 amino acids. Germline V gene lookup returns CDR1 SEHNR and CDR2 FQNEAQ (reference sequence). The DNA of the CDR3 is TGTGCCAGCAGCCGGCCCAGGACAGCTGTGGGCGACTATGGCTACACCTTC. As protein: CASSRPRTAVGDYGYTF. Together with reference TRBV7-9 and TRBJ1-2, the CDR3 gives the full variable domain: DTGVSQNPRHKITKRGQNVTFRCDPISEHNRLYWYRQTLGQGPEFLTYFQNEAQLEKSRLLSDRFSAERPKGSFSTLEIQRTEQGDSAMYLCASSRPRTAVGDYGYTFGSGTRLTVV.

V gene TRBV13 combines with J gene TRBJ2-5; weak D call: TRBD2 (5 bases). The DNA matches TRBJ2-7 better at its end, which makes the J call doubtful. CDR1 and CDR2 (germline): PRHDT, FYEKMQ (reference sequence). CDR3 length: 13 amino acids. The CDR3, as DNA: TGTGCCAGCAGCACTACGGACTCGTACGAGCAGTACTTC. Its translation: CASSTTDSYEQYF.

V gene TRBV28 combines with J gene TRBJ1-1; D is possibly TRBD1 (5 bases). From germline, CDR1 is MDHEN and CDR2 SYDVKM. The CDR3 spans 13 residues. V was clipped by 4 bases and J by 2 bases, with 8 bases between them. The chain's CDR3 is CASSSGGNTEAFF. The CDR3 bases are TGTGCCAGCAGTTCGGGGGGAAACACTGAAGCTTTCTTT.

This CDR3 reads CAISGQATMNTEAFF. CDR3 DNA: TGTGCCATCAGTGGACAGGCGACCATGAACACTGAAGCTTTCTTT. This sequence joins TRBV10-3 and TRBJ1-1; possibly TRBD1 for D (6 bases). There are 15 residues in the CDR3. Germline lookup yields CDR1 ENHRY and CDR2 SYGVKD. V was clipped by 4 bases and J by 0 bases, with 12 bases between them.

The V gene is TRBV15, the J gene TRBJ1-1; D gene unclear. This CDR3 spans 12 amino acids. Germline V lookup: CDR1 LNHNV, CDR2 YYDKDF (reference sequence). Trimming removed 1 base from V and 7 bases from J, with 7 bases in between. The CDR3 spells CATSRVVGEAFF. CDR3 coding DNA: TGTGCCACCAGCAGAGTTGTCGGTGAAGCTTTCTTT.

The CDR3 is CASSSRTSGPAGELFF. The CDR3 DNA sequence: TGTGCCAGCTCTTCGAGGACTAGCGGTCCGGCCGGGGAGCTGTTTTTT. The chain carries TRBV19 and TRBJ2-2; 10 nucleotides line up with TRBD2. Trimming at V came to 9 bases and at J to 6 bases, leaving 13 bases not matched to a gene. Germline values: CDR1 LNHDA, CDR2 SQIVND (reference sequence). The CDR3 is 16 residues long.

V and J are TRBV2 and TRBJ1-3; unclear D gene. In germline, CDR1 is SNHLY, CDR2 FYNNEI. This CDR3 comprises 14 residues. V was shortened by 7 bases and J by 0 bases, with 10 bases between the two germline ends. DNA of the CDR3: TGTGCCAGCATGCTCGAGAGCTCTGGAAACACCATATATTTT. This translates into CASMLESSGNTIYF.

The V and J genes are TRBV7-8 and TRBJ1-5; possible D gene TRBD1, 6 bases. The germline V and J ends were trimmed by 5 bases and 1 base, with 18 bases remaining between them. There are 17 residues in the CDR3. CDR1 is SGHVS and CDR2 is FQNEAQ in the germline V gene. The CDR3 coding sequence is TGTGCCAGCAGCGACCGGTGGGGGCTGGGGAGCAATCAGCCCCAGCATTTT. Amino acid sequence: CASSDRWGLGSNQPQHF.

This sequence joins TRBV25-1 and TRBJ1-2; perhaps TRBD1 as D (6 bases). CDR1 MGHDK and CDR2 SYGVNS come from the germline V gene. The CDR3 extends over 15 amino acids. Trimming cost V 2 bases and J 1 base, with 11 bases left between them. The CDR3 here is CASSEQQGGNYGYTF. CDR3 DNA: TGTGCCAGCAGTGAACAACAGGGTGGTAACTATGGCTACACCTTC.

The chain recombines TRBV7-2 with TRBJ2-2; 7 nucleotides agree with TRBD1. Germline loops: CDR1 SGHTA, CDR2 FQGNSA. V dropped 0 bases and J dropped 1; count of bases not matched to a gene: 5. The CDR3 loop spans 17 amino acids. The CDR3 loop is CASSLAATGMNTGELFF. CDR3 DNA: TGTGCCAGCAGCTTAGCTGCGACAGGGATGAACACCGGGGAGCTGTTTTTT.

This chain connects TRBV19 to TRBJ1-1; 9 bases match TRBD1. The CDR3 covers 15 residues. With V trimmed by 0 bases and J by 5 bases, 4 bases remained unmatched. Germline loops: CDR1 LNHDA, CDR2 SQIVND (reference sequence). The CDR3 DNA sequence: TGTGCCAGTAGTATAGAGGACAGGGGAAGGACTGAAGCTTTCTTT. Translating it yields CASSIEDRGRTEAFF.

This sequence joins TRBV9 and TRBJ1-2; 8 positions match TRBD1. CDR3 length: 15 residues. V was pared by 0 bases and J by 7 bases, with 8 bases of the junction left unmatched. Germline loops: CDR1 SGDLS, CDR2 YYNGEE. CDR3: CASSVGGRGHSGYTF. In DNA form, the CDR3 reads TGTGCCAGCAGCGTAGGGGGCAGGGGGCATAGTGGCTACACCTTC. The variable domain in full, completed from reference TRBV9 and TRBJ1-2, reads DSGVTQTPKHLITATGQRVTLRCSPRSGDLSVYWYQQSLDQGLQFLIQYYNGEERAKGNILERFSAQQFPDLHSELNLSSLELGDSALYFCASSVGGRGHSGYTFGSGTRLTVV.

The chain uses TRBV10-1 and TRBJ2-1, with 7 bases matching TRBD2. V lost 3 bases and J lost 8; bases outside the gene matches: 4. Germline V CDR1 and CDR2: WNHNN, SYGVQD (reference sequence). The CDR3 totals 13 residues. In DNA, the CDR3 is TGCGCCAGCAGTGAATGGGGGGGGGATGAGCAGTTCTTC. Residues: CASSEWGGDEQFF.

The rearrangement uses TRBV4-2 and TRBJ2-6; D remains ambiguous. The CDR3 is 15 amino acids. CDR1 LGHNA and CDR2 YNFKEQ come from the germline V gene. The ends were cut back, 0 bases at V and 4 bases at J, with 7 bases in the middle. The CDR3 region is CASSQDLRGANVLTF. The CDR3 nucleotides read TGTGCCAGCAGCCAAGATCTGCGAGGGGCCAACGTCCTGACTTTC.